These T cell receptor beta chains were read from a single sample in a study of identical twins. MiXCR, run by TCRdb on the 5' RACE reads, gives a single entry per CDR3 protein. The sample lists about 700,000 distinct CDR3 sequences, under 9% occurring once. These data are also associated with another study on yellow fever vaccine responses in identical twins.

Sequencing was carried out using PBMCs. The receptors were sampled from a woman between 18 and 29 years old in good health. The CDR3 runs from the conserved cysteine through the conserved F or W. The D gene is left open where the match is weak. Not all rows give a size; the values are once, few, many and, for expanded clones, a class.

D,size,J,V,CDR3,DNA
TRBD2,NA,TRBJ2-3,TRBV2,CALTRRAGTIYHSADTQYF,TGTGCCCTCACCCGGAGAGCGGGAACCATCTACCACTCCGCCGATACGCAGTATTTT
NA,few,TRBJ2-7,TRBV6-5,CASSSMGGSYEQYF,TGTGCCAGCAGTTCGATGGGGGGTTCCTACGAGCAGTACTTC
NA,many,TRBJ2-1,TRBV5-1,CASSSPPSMGPHHEQFF,TGCGCCAGCAGCTCCCCACCATCCATGGGGCCGCACCATGAGCAGTTCTTC
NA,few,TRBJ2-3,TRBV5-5,CASSLWGGSTDTQYF,TGTGCCAGCAGCTTGTGGGGCGGATCCACAGATACGCAGTATTTT
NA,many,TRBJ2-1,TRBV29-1,CSVEGQGLLFEQFF,TGCAGCGTTGAAGGTCAGGGCCTTCTCTTTGAGCAGTTCTTC
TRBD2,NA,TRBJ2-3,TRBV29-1,CSVIVAGGTDTQYF,TGCAGCGTAATCGTGGCGGGAGGAACAGATACGCAGTATTTT
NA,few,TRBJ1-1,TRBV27,CASRLMDTEAFF,TGTGCCAGCAGGCTGATGGACACTGAAGCTTTCTTT
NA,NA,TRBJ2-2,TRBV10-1,CASTLTRAGELFF,TGCGCCAGCACCCTGACTAGAGCCGGGGAGCTGTTTTTT
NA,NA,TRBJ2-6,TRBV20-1,CSAPPGTYSGANVLTF,TGCAGTGCTCCGCCAGGGACCTACTCTGGGGCCAACGTCCTGACTTTC
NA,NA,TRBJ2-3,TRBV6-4,CASSSTAGELTDTQYF,TGTGCCAGCAGTTCTACCGCCGGGGAGCTCACAGATACGCAGTATTTT
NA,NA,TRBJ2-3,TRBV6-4,CASSQTEGAADTQYF,TGTGCCAGCAGCCAAACGGAGGGGGCCGCAGATACGCAGTATTTT
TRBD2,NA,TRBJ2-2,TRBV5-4,CASSLVGAGLTGELFF,TGTGCCAGCAGCTTGGTCGGAGCGGGATTAACCGGGGAGCTGTTTTTT
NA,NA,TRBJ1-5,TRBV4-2,CASSQLGQPQHF,TGTGCCAGCAGCCAATTGGGTCAGCCCCAGCATTTT
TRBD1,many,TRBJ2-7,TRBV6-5,CASSYSDRAYEQYF,TGTGCCAGCAGTTACTCTGACAGGGCCTACGAGCAGTACTTC
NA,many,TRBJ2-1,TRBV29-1,CSVVDSGLSYNEQFF,TGCAGCGTTGTAGACAGCGGGCTGTCCTACAATGAGCAGTTCTTC
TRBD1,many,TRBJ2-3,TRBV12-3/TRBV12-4,CASSLDRDTDTQYF,TGTGCCAGCAGCTTGGACAGGGACACAGATACGCAGTATTTT
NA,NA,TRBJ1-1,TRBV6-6,CASSTQVNTEAFF,TGTGCCAGCAGCACACAGGTGAACACTGAAGCTTTCTTT
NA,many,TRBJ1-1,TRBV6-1,CASSPPREWNTEAFF,TGTGCCAGCAGCCCTCCACGGGAGTGGAACACTGAAGCTTTCTTT
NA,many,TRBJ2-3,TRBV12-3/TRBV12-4,CASSFVLTDTQYF,TGTGCCAGCAGTTTTGTGCTCACAGATACGCAGTATTTT
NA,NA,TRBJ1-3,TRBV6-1,CASTNGRRRYGNTIYF,TGTGCCAGCACCAACGGGCGACGGCGATACGGAAACACCATATATTTT
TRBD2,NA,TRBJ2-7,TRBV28,CASKPTSASSYEQYF,TGTGCCAGCAAACCGACTAGCGCAAGCTCCTACGAGCAGTACTTC
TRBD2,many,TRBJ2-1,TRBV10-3,CAISESLAGGPPRDEQFF,TGTGCCATCAGTGAGTCACTAGCGGGAGGCCCACCACGCGATGAGCAGTTCTTC
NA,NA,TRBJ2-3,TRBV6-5,CASSYFGSSTDTQYF,TGTGCCAGCAGTTACTTCGGGAGTAGCACAGATACGCAGTATTTT
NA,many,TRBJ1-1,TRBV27,CASKRGQLLEAFF,TGTGCCAGCAAGCGGGGTCAGTTGTTGGAAGCTTTCTTT
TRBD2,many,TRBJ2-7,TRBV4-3,CASSQVAGIYEQYF,TGCGCCAGCAGCCAGGTAGCGGGCATCTACGAGCAGTACTTC
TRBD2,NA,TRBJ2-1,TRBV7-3,CASSGETSGGFKEQFF,TGTGCCAGCAGCGGCGAGACTAGCGGGGGGTTCAAGGAGCAGTTCTTC
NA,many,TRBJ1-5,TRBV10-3,CAISADSRGAQHF,TGTGCCATCAGTGCCGACAGCCGCGGAGCCCAGCATTTT
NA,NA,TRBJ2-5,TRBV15,CATSNTLQETQYF,TGTGCCACCAGCAACACGCTCCAAGAGACCCAGTACTTC
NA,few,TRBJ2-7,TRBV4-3,CASSQDPTGRDEQYF,TGCGCCAGCAGCCAAGACCCGACAGGGAGGGACGAGCAGTACTTC
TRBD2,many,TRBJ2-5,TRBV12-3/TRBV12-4,CASSNLAGVETQYF,TGTGCCAGCAGCAACCTAGCGGGGGTTGAGACCCAGTACTTC
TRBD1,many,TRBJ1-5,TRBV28,CASTGQGGSNQPQHF,TGTGCCAGCACAGGCCAGGGGGGTAGCAATCAGCCCCAGCATTTT
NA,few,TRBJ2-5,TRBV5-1,CASSFEGLSQETQYF,TGCGCCAGCAGCTTCGAGGGACTCTCACAAGAGACCCAGTACTTC
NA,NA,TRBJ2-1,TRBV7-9,CASSFIPSEEPYNEQFF,TGTGCCAGCAGCTTCATCCCCAGTGAAGAGCCCTACAATGAGCAGTTCTTC
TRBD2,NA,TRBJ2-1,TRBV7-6,CASSIWTSGSLDEQFF,TGTGCCAGCAGCATATGGACTAGCGGGAGTTTGGATGAGCAGTTCTTC
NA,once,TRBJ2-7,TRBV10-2,CASSDGHPYEQYF,TGCGCCAGCAGTGACGGACATCCCTACGAGCAGTACTTC
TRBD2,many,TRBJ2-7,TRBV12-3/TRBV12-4,CASSRTSAYYEQYF,TGTGCCAGCAGTCGGACTAGCGCCTACTACGAGCAGTACTTC
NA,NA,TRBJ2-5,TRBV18,CASSPVLAADQETQYF,TGTGCCAGCTCACCAGTCTTAGCGGCCGATCAAGAGACCCAGTACTTC
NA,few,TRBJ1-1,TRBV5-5,CASQALTVMNTEAFF,TGTGCCAGCCAAGCGTTGACAGTAATGAACACTGAAGCTTTCTTT
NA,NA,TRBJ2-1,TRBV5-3,CARTKQPGGPYNEQFF,TGTGCCAGAACTAAGCAGCCCGGGGGGCCGTACAATGAGCAGTTCTTC
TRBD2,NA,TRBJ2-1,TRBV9,CASSVGASGPYNEQFF,TGTGCCAGCAGCGTAGGGGCTAGCGGGCCCTACAATGAGCAGTTCTTC
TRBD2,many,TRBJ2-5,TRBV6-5,CASSYSVTGGQETQYF,TGTGCCAGCAGTTACTCGGTGACGGGGGGCCAAGAGACCCAGTACTTC
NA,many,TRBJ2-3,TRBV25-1,CASSEWGTDTQYF,TGTGCCAGCAGTGAATGGGGGACAGATACGCAGTATTTT
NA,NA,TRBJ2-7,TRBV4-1,CASSLRDNFYEQYF,TGCGCCAGCAGCCTCCGGGACAACTTCTACGAGCAGTACTTC
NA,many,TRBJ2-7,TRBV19,CASSPLGPYEQYF,TGTGCCAGTAGTCCCCTCGGCCCATACGAGCAGTACTTC
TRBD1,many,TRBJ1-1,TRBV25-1,CASKTGTSVDEAFF,TGTGCCAGCAAGACAGGGACCTCTGTAGATGAAGCTTTCTTT
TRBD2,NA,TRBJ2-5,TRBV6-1,CASRGEKWPSGRVGETQYF,TGTGCCAGCAGAGGGGAGAAGTGGCCTAGCGGGAGGGTAGGGGAGACCCAGTACTTC
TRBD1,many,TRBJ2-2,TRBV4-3,CASSLRQGMGVMFF,TGCGCCAGCAGCCTAAGACAGGGGATGGGGGTGATGTTTTTT
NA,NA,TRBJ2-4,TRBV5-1,CASSLGAVAKNIQYF,TGCGCCAGCAGCTTGGGTGCGGTAGCCAAAAACATTCAGTACTTC
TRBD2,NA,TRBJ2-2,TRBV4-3,CASSAYQTSGSTGELFF,TGCGCCAGCAGCGCCTACCAGACTAGCGGCTCCACCGGGGAGCTGTTTTTT
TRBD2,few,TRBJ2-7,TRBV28,CASSSVTSRYEQYF,TGTGCCAGCAGTTCCGTGACTAGCAGGTACGAGCAGTACTTC